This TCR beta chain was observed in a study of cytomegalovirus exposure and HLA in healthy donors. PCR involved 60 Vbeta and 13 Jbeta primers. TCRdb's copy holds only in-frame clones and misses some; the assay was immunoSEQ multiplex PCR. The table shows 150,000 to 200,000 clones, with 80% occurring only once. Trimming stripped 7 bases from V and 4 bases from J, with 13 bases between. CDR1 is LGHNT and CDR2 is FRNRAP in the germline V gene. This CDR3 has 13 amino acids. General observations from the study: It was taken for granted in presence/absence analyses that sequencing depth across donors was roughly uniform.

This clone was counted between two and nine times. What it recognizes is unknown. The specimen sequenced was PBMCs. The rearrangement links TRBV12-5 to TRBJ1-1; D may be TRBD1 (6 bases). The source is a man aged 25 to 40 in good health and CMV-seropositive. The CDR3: CASVGGRGTEAFF. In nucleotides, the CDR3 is TGTGCTAGTGTTGGGGGCAGGGGCACTGAAGCTTTCTTT.